This is a list of T cell receptor beta chains from one sample in a study of blood T cell repertoires in COVID-19. Only in-frame clones appear in the TCRdb table, and some are missing; sequencing was by immunoSEQ multiplex PCR. The sample includes 200,000 to 300,000 clones, 88% seen only once; the top ten take 0.7%. The sequencing input was peripheral blood. These receptors originate from a human donor in a cohort sampled during active COVID-19. CDR3s include the opening cysteine and the closing phenylalanine or tryptophan. D genes are given only for firm matches. The size of a clone is reported for some rows only, either as once, few or many, or as a class for expanded clones.

v_call	d_call	j_call	clone_size	cdr3_aa	cdr3_nt
TRBV28	-	TRBJ2-7	once	CASSFAGTLYEQYF	TGTGCCAGCAGTTTTGCTGGGACTCTCTACGAGCAGTACTTC
TRBV6-5	-	TRBJ2-7	-	CASTSMSRELAIQYF	TGTGCCAGCACTTCCATGTCGAGGGAGTTGGCTATACAGTACTTC
TRBV3-1/TRBV3-2	TRBD1	TRBJ1-3	-	CASSQGDRDTIYF	TGTGCCAGCAGCCAAGGGGACAGGGACACCATATATTTT
TRBV19	-	TRBJ1-2	-	CASSIRSKPNYGYTF	TGTGCCAGTAGTATACGGTCTAAACCAAACTATGGCTACACCTTC
TRBV15	-	TRBJ1-5	once	CATSRDGRGSNQPQHF	TGTGCCACCAGCAGAGATGGGCGGGGGAGCAATCAGCCCCAGCATTTT
TRBV5-1	TRBD2	TRBJ2-7	-	CASSSGGAGADEQYF	TGCGCCAGCAGCTCGGGAGGAGCCGGTGCGGACGAGCAGTACTTC
TRBV5-1	TRBD1	TRBJ2-5	-	CASSPGTGGETQYF	TGCGCCAGCAGCCCGGGGACAGGGGGAGAGACCCAGTACTTC
TRBV6-5	TRBD2	TRBJ2-3	-	CASLKSRGNTDTQYF	TGTGCCAGCCTTAAATCGCGGGGGAACACAGATACGCAGTATTTT
TRBV28	-	TRBJ2-1	-	CASSLLAYNEQFF	TGTGCCAGCAGTTTACTTGCGTACAATGAGCAGTTCTTC
TRBV5-8	-	TRBJ1-4	once	CASSPYQVDEKLFF	TGTGCCAGCAGCCCCTATCAAGTAGATGAAAAACTGTTTTTT
TRBV15	-	TRBJ2-5	-	CATSRVVFGETQYF	TGTGCCACCAGCAGAGTTGTCTTCGGGGAGACCCAGTACTTC
TRBV3-1/TRBV3-2	TRBD2	TRBJ2-3	-	CASSNYLGLAGAPDTQYF	TGTGCCAGCAGCAACTACCTAGGACTAGCGGGAGCCCCGGATACGCAGTATTTT
TRBV13	-	TRBJ1-4	few	CASSLSESGEKLFF	TGTGCCAGCAGCTTATCCGAGTCGGGTGAAAAACTGTTTTTT
TRBV28	TRBD2	TRBJ2-1	-	CASSFHWREVVLEQFF	TGTGCCAGCAGTTTCCATTGGCGGGAGGTGGTTCTCGAGCAGTTCTTC
TRBV7-2	-	TRBJ1-2	-	CASSFLGEGSGGYTF	TGTGCCAGCAGCTTCCTGGGAGAGGGTTCGGGAGGCTACACCTTC
TRBV19	-	TRBJ1-5	-	CASSIDRTGGQPQHF	TGTGCCAGTAGTATAGATCGGACCGGAGGTCAGCCCCAGCATTTT
TRBV7-2	TRBD1	TRBJ2-1	-	CASRSPGQGATSSYNEQFF	TGTGCCAGCAGGTCACCGGGACAGGGGGCTACAAGCTCCTACAATGAGCAGTTCTTC
TRBV4-3	-	TRBJ1-1	-	CASSQARTPNTEAFF	TGCGCCAGCAGCCAAGCACGGACACCAAACACTGAAGCTTTCTTT
TRBV27	-	TRBJ2-1	-	CASSPDRYSYNEQFF	TGTGCCAGCTCTCCCGACAGGTACTCCTACAATGAGCAGTTCTTC
TRBV5-8	-	TRBJ1-5	-	CASSFPGLSNQPQHF	TGTGCCAGCAGCTTTCCGGGTCTATCCAATCAGCCCCAGCATTTT
TRBV5-1	-	TRBJ1-2	few	CASSPSGDGYTF	TGCGCCAGCAGCCCCTCGGGGGATGGCTACACCTTC
TRBV7-7	TRBD2	TRBJ2-1	-	CASSFLAGGPKEQFF	TGTGCTAGCAGCTTTCTAGCGGGAGGGCCAAAAGAGCAGTTCTTC
TRBV5-4	TRBD2	TRBJ2-1	-	CASSLDSGSGNEQFF	TGTGCCAGCAGCTTGGATAGCGGGAGTGGTAATGAGCAGTTCTTC
TRBV6-2/TRBV6-3	TRBD2	TRBJ2-7	-	CASSYSTSGLTYEQYF	TGTGCCAGCAGTTACTCGACTAGCGGGCTAACCTACGAGCAGTACTTC
TRBV6-2/TRBV6-3	TRBD1	TRBJ2-1	-	CASSYPRGQGNFF	TGTGCCAGCAGTTACCCCCGGGGACAGGGCAATTTCTTC
TRBV3-1/TRBV3-2	-	TRBJ2-7	-	CASSQDLYEQYF	TGTGCCAGCAGCCAAGACCTATACGAGCAGTACTTC
TRBV7-8	-	TRBJ1-6	-	CASSLRGSPLHF	TGTGCCAGCAGCTTAAGAGGGTCACCCCTCCACTTT
TRBV29-1	TRBD1	TRBJ2-3	-	CSVENRGHTDTQYF	TGCAGCGTTGAAAACAGGGGGCACACAGATACGCAGTATTTT
TRBV19	-	TRBJ1-2	once	CASSIPQSGNYGYTF	TGTGCCAGTAGTATACCCCAGAGCGGAAACTATGGCTACACCTTC
TRBV4-3	TRBD2	TRBJ2-3	-	CASSRSSGGVRDTQYF	TGCGCCAGCAGTCGATCTAGCGGGGGGGTGAGAGATACGCAGTATTTT
TRBV7-2	-	TRBJ1-2	-	CASSIAETDYYGYTF	TGTGCCAGCAGCATTGCCGAGACAGATTACTATGGCTACACCTTC
TRBV28	-	TRBJ1-4	-	CASGPETGRVFF	TGTGCCAGCGGCCCCGAGACTGGCAGGGTTTTTTTT
TRBV5-1	-	TRBJ1-2	-	CASSLVQGAYGYTF	TGCGCCAGCAGCTTGGTCCAAGGGGCCTATGGCTACACCTTC
TRBV7-2	TRBD2	TRBJ2-3	-	CASSSSPGGPDTQYF	TGTGCCAGCAGCTCCTCCCCGGGGGGGCCAGATACGCAGTATTTT
TRBV6-2/TRBV6-3	TRBD1	TRBJ2-7	-	CASSYSLAGTGANEQYF	TGTGCCAGCAGTTACTCGTTGGCCGGGACAGGGGCTAACGAGCAGTACTTC
TRBV11-2	-	TRBJ2-2	-	CASSLEDPGTPTGELFF	TGTGCCAGCAGCTTAGAGGACCCCGGGACACCGACCGGGGAGCTGTTTTTT
TRBV9	TRBD2	TRBJ2-1	-	CASSVGGGAYNEQFF	TGTGCCAGCAGCGTAGGCGGGGGGGCCTACAATGAGCAGTTCTTC
TRBV27	-	TRBJ2-7	-	CASSFRGSSYEQYF	TGTGCCAGCAGTTTCCGGGGGAGCTCCTACGAGCAGTACTTC
TRBV9	-	TRBJ2-7	-	CASSEEGWGEQYF	TGTGCCAGCAGCGAGGAGGGGTGGGGCGAGCAGTACTTC
TRBV27	-	TRBJ2-7	-	CASSDSPGGSYEQYF	TGTGCCAGCAGCGACAGTCCGGGTGGTTCTTACGAGCAGTACTTC
TRBV20-1	TRBD2	TRBJ2-5	-	CSASGAGETVETQYF	TGCAGTGCTAGTGGTGCGGGAGAGACTGTAGAGACCCAGTACTTC
TRBV10-3	TRBD1	TRBJ2-7	-	CAISETGQGASYEQYF	TGTGCCATCAGTGAGACGGGACAGGGGGCTAGCTACGAGCAGTACTTC
TRBV7-9	-	TRBJ1-2	-	CASSLPQGSGYTF	TGTGCCAGCAGCCTACCACAGGGATCTGGCTACACCTTC
TRBV7-2	-	TRBJ2-7	-	CASSLGQLYEQYF	TGTGCCAGCAGCTTAGGACAGCTCTACGAGCAGTACTTC
TRBV19	-	TRBJ2-7	-	CASSPRGYEQYF	TGTGCCAGTAGTCCCCGCGGGTACGAGCAGTACTTC
TRBV10-3	-	TRBJ1-1	-	CAISDPREAEAFF	TGTGCCATCAGTGATCCCAGGGAGGCTGAAGCTTTCTTT
TRBV28	-	TRBJ1-2	-	CASSPPGGGAGYTF	TGTGCCAGCAGTCCCCCGGGGGGAGGTGCGGGCTACACCTTC
TRBV28	-	TRBJ1-5	-	CASSLSGIGNQPQHF	TGTGCCAGCAGTTTATCAGGGATAGGCAATCAGCCCCAGCATTTT
TRBV6-2/TRBV6-3	TRBD1	TRBJ2-7	-	CASSYGTGLDYEQYF	TGTGCCAGCAGTTACGGGACAGGTCTTGACTACGAGCAGTACTTC
TRBV11-2	-	TRBJ2-5	-	CASSLFPDEEETQYF	TGTGCCAGCAGCTTATTCCCCGACGAGGAGGAGACCCAGTACTTC
TRBV6-6	-	TRBJ1-5	-	CASRGSSNQPQHF	TGTGCCAGCCGGGGGTCTAGCAATCAGCCCCAGCATTTT
TRBV19	-	TRBJ1-4	-	CASSMAANEKLFF	TGTGCCAGTAGTATGGCGGCTAATGAAAAACTGTTTTTT
TRBV3-1/TRBV3-2	-	TRBJ1-1	-	CASSQEIQAGAFF	TGTGCCAGCAGCCAAGAAATTCAGGCTGGAGCTTTCTTT
TRBV6-5	TRBD1	TRBJ1-1	-	CASSSHRGGTEAFF	TGTGCCAGCAGTTCTCACAGGGGGGGCACTGAAGCTTTCTTT